This entry is about one T cell receptor (beta chain). Its antigen is unidentified. Naive CD8 cells lacked CD45RO, underwent positive selection for CCR7 and left out terminally differentiated effector memory CD45RA+ cells. The data were obtained in a study of shared clonotypes between healthy human individuals. Study results and caveats: A handful of donors held about 4.5% of naive CD4 clonotypes in common. Larger estimated richness was generally seen in naive subsets than in memory subsets.

The CDR3 contains 17 residues. Germline V lookup: CDR1 MGHRA, CDR2 YSYEKL. With 2 bases clipped from V and 2 bases from J, the junction kept 8 bases outside the gene matches. This table comes from immunoSEQ multiplex PCR, and its TCRdb copy is limited to in-frame clones, with some not included. The sample lists under 1 million clones, nearly 95% occurring once. This clonotype was sampled from a young man in good health. Sequencing used naive CD8+ T cells sorted from blood. The V and J genes are TRBV4-1 and TRBJ2-1; 8 nucleotides line up with TRBD2. In DNA form, the CDR3 reads TGCGCCAGCAGCCAAAAGGGTGAGGGACTAGCCTACAATGAGCAGTTCTTC. It encodes CASSQKGEGLAYNEQFF.